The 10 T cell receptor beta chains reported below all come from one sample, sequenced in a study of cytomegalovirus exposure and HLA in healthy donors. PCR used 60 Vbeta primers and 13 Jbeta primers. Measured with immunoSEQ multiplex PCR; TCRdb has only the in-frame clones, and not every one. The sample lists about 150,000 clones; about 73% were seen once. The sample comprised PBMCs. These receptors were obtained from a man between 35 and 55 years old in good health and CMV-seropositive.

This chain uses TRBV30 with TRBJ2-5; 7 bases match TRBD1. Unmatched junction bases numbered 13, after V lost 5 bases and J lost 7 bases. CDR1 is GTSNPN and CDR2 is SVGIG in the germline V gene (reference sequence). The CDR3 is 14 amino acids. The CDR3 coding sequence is TGTGCCTGGTCATCGTCGGACAGGTGGGGGACCCAGTACTTC. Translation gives CAWSSSDRWGTQYF. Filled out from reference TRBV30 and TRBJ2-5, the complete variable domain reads SQTIHQWPATLVQPVGSPLSLECTVEGTSNPNLYWYRQAAGRGLQLLFYSVGIGQISSEVPQNLSASRPQDRQFILSSKKLLLSDSGFYLCAWSSSDRWGTQYFGPGTRLLVL.

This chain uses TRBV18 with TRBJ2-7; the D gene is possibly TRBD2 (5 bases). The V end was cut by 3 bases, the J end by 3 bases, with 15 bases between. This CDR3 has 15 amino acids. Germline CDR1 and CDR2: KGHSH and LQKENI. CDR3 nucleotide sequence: TGTGCCAGCTCACCTCGTACTAGTGCAGGCTACGAGCAGTACTTC. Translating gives CASSPRTSAGYEQYF.

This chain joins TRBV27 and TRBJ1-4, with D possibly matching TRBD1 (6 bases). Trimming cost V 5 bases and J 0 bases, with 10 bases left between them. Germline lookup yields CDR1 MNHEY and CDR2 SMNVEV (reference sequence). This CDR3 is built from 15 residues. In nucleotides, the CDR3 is TGTGCCAGCAGTGCGACAGGTTCAACTAATGAAAAACTGTTTTTT. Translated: CASSATGSTNEKLFF.

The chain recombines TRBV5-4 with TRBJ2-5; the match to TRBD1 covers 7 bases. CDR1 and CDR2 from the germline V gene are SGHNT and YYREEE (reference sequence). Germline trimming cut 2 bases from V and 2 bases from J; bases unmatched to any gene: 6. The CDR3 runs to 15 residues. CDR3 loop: CASSLIGQAQETQYF. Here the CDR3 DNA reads TGTGCCAGCAGCTTAATTGGACAGGCTCAAGAGACCCAGTACTTC.

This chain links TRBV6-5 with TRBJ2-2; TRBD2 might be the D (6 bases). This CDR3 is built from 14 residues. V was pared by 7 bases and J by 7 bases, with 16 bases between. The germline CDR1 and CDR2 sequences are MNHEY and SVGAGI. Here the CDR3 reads CASKPGAMGGELFF. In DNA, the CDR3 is TGTGCCAGCAAACCGGGAGCGATGGGCGGGGAGCTGTTTTTT.

CDR3 coding DNA: TGTGCCTGGAGTGTCTGGCAGGGGGCTTGGGGCTACACCTTC. Translation gives CAWSVWQGAWGYTF. The rearrangement links TRBV30 to TRBJ1-2, with 8 bases fitting TRBD1. CDR1 is GTSNPN and CDR2 is SVGIG in the germline V gene (reference sequence). V trimming: 0 bases; J trimming: 8 bases; junction bases outside the gene matches: 8. This CDR3 has 14 amino acids.

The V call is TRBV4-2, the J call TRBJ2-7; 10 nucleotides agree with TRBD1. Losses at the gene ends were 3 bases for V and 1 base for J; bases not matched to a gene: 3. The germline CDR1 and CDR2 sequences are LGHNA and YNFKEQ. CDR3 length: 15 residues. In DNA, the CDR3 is TGTGCCAGCAGCCAGACAGGGGGCGGGTCCTACGAGCAGTACTTC. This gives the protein CASSQTGGGSYEQYF.

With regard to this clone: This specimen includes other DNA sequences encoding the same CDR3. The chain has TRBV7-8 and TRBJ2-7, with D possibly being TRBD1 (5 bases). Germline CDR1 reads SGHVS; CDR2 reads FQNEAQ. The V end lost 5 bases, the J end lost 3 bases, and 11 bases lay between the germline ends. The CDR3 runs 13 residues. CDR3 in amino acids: CASSLTGFYEQYF. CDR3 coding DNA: TGTGCCAGCAGCCTCACAGGATTCTACGAGCAGTACTTC. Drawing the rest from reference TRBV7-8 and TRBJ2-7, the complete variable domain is GAGVSQSPRYKVAKRGQDVALRCDPISGHVSLFWYQQALGQGPEFLTYFQNEAQLDKSGLPSDRFFAERPEGSVSTLKIQRTQQEDSAVYLCASSLTGFYEQYFGPGTRLTVT.

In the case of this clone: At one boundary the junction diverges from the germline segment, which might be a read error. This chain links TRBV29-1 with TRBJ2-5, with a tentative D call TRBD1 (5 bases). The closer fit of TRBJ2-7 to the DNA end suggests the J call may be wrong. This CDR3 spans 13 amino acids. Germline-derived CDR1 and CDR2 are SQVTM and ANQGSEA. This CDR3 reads CSVEGWGPYEQYF. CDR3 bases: TGCAGCGTGGAAGGCTGGGGCCCGTACGAGCAGTACTTC.

The CDR3 is CASSPARGEGYTF. As DNA, the CDR3 is TGTGCCAGCTCACCCGCCAGGGGAGAGGGCTACACCTTC. The genes are TRBV18 and TRBJ1-2; possibly TRBD1 for D (6 bases). Trimming removed 3 bases at V and 8 bases at J, with 13 bases between. CDR3 size: 13 residues. Germline CDR1 reads KGHSH; CDR2 reads LQKENI. Full variable domain (missing parts from reference TRBV18 and TRBJ1-2): NAGVMQNPRHLVRRRGQEARLRCSPMKGHSHVYWYRQLPEEGLKFMVYLQKENIIDESGMPKERFSAEFPKEGPSILRIQQVVRGDSAAYFCASSPARGEGYTFGSGTRLTVV.